This T cell receptor (beta chain) was documented in a study of T-cell reconstitution after alpha-beta-depleted transplantation in children. Only a few counts were recorded for this clonotype. The antigen is not known. The CDR3 runs to 15 residues. Germline V gives CDR1 MDHEN, CDR2 SYDVKM. V dropped 6 bases and J dropped 2 bases, with 15 bases sitting between them. The authors prepared the TCRbeta library with unique molecular identifiers. TCRdb reprocessed the PCR reads with MiXCR, giving one entry per CDR3 protein. The table has more than 200,000 distinct CDR3 sequences, about 25% seen once. Study conclusions and caveats: Some patients showed high day-60 TCRbeta diversity, which derived from surviving recipient T cells and thymic progenitors. Reports say that about two months after transplant, the alpha-beta T cells came out of several hundred graft clones that had expanded. When one year had passed after transplant, most T-cell counts and diversity came from newly produced T cells.

The clonotype comes from a girl aged 2 to 10 with Fanconi anemia, due to receive a stem cell transplant. V and J are TRBV28 and TRBJ2-3, with D tentatively TRBD2 (5 bases). The sequencing used PBMCs, collected before TCRalphabeta/CD19-depleted stem cell transplant. CDR3 DNA: TGTGCCAGCAGCGTGCTCGAGGGATCCACAGATACGCAGTATTTT. It encodes CASSVLEGSTDTQYF.